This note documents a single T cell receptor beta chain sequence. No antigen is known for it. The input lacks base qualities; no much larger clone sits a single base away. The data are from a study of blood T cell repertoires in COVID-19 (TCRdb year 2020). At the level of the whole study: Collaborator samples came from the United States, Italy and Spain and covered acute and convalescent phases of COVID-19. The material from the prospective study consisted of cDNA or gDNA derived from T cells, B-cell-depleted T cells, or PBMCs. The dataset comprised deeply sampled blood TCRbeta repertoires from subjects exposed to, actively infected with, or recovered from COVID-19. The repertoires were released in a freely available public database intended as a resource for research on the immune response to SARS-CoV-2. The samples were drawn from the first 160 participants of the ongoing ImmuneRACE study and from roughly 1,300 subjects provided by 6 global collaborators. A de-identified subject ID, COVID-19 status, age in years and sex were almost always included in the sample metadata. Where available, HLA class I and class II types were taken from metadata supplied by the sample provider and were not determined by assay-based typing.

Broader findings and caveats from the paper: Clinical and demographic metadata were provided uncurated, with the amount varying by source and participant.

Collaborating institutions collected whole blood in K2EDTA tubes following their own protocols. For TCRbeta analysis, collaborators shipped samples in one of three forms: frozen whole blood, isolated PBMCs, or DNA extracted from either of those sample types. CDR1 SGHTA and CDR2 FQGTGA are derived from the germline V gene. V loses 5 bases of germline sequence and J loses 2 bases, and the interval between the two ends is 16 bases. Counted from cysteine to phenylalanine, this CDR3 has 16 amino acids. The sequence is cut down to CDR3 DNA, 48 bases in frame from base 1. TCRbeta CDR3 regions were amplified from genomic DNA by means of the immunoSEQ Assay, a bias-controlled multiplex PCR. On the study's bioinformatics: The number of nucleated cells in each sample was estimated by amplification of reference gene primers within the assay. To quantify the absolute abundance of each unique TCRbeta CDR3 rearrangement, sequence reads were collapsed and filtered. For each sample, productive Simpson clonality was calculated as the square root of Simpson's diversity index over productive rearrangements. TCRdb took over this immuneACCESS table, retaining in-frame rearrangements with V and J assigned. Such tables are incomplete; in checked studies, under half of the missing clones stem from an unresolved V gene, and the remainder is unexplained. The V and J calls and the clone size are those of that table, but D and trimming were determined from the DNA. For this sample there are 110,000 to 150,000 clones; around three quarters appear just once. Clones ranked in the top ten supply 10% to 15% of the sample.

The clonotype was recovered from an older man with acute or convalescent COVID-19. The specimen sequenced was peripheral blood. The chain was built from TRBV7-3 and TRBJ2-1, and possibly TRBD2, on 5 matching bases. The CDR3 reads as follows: CASSPSPTRAYNEQFF. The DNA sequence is TGTGCCAGCAGCCCCTCCCCTACTAGGGCCTACAATGAGCAGTTCTTC.